This T cell receptor beta chain is from a study of blood T cell repertoires in COVID-19. Study context: Specimens from acute and convalescent COVID-19 originated in the United States, Italy and Spain.

Using immunoSEQ multiplex PCR, the repertoire was profiled, and TCRdb retains in-frame clones only, with some absent. The sample shows about 94,000 clones, about 86% of them seen only once. Germline V lookup: CDR1 GTSNPN, CDR2 SVGIG (reference sequence). CDR3 length: 15 residues. The V and J ends lost 0 bases and 5 bases respectively, with 16 bases between them. Sequencing used peripheral blood. This receptor was identified in a woman aged 55-70 years in a cohort sampled during active or convalescent COVID-19. The genes are TRBV30 and TRBJ2-5; D is perhaps TRBD2 (7 bases). The CDR3 DNA reads TGTGCCTGGAGTGTTTTAGGGGAGGGGGGGGAGACCCAGTACTTC. It yields the protein CAWSVLGEGGETQYF.